These 16 T cell receptor beta chains originate from one sample sequenced in a study of T cell repertoires in cytomegalovirus infection. One entry per CDR3 protein, called by TCRdb with MiXCR from the reads. Found here are hundreds of thousands of distinct CDR3 sequences, about 24% of them singletons; the top ten hold 6.5% to 10%. The source material was CD8+ T cells from PBMCs. The receptors come from a human donor in good health (CMV status not recorded). Some clones in this sample may be carry-over from other donors' samples.

About this clonotype itself: A much larger clone differs from this one at a single base, so this may be a read error. The chain couples TRBV6-5 to TRBJ2-1; D is uncertain. In germline, CDR1 is MNHEY, CDR2 SVGAGI. Trimming took off 7 bases at V and 2 bases at J, with 18 bases between the two ends. The CDR3 runs to 16 residues. In nucleotides, the CDR3 is TGTGCCAGCAACTTGGCGGCGAGACTTGCCTACAATGAGCAGTTCTTC. Amino acid sequence: CASNLAARLAYNEQFF.

This clonotype has a count of ten or more. The DNA of the CDR3 is TGTGCCAGCAGCCAAGGCCATTCTCCGGGTACGCAGTATTTT. It is translated as CASSQGHSPGTQYF. The J gene is TRBJ2-3, the V gene TRBV7-2; no definite D call. Germline V gene sequence: CDR1 SGHTA, CDR2 FQGNSA. V was trimmed by 5 bases and J by 8 bases, leaving 17 bases between them. The CDR3 has 14 amino acids.

This chain connects TRBV10-3 to TRBJ2-3, with 7 nucleotides matching TRBD2. In germline, CDR1 is ENHRY, CDR2 SYGVKD. There are 13 residues in the CDR3. The J segment lost 4 bases and the V segment lost 4 bases, leaving 2 bases of the junction unmatched. CDR3 nucleotides: TGTGCCATCAGTGGGGAGGGGCCAGATACGCAGTATTTT. This translates into CAISGEGPDTQYF.

This clonotype was seen ten or more times. CDR3: CASSLEGSGRDTQYF. The DNA of the CDR3 is TGTGCCAGCAGCTTAGAGGGTAGCGGCCGAGATACGCAGTATTTT. The rearrangement links TRBV7-2 to TRBJ2-3; weak D call: TRBD2 (6 bases). Per germline, CDR1 SGHTA and CDR2 FQGNSA. This CDR3 has 15 amino acids. V was pared by 1 base and J by 5 bases, with 13 bases between. Full variable domain (rest looked up from reference TRBV7-2 and TRBJ2-3): GAGVSQSPSNKVTEKGKDVELRCDPISGHTALYWYRQSLGQGLEFLIYFQGNSAPDKSGLPSDRFSAERTGGSVSTLTIQRTQQEDSAVYLCASSLEGSGRDTQYFGPGTRLTVL.

This clonotype was found a few times. The gene calls are TRBV10-3 and TRBJ2-3; tentatively, D is TRBD1 (6 bases). V gave up 6 bases and J gave up 4 bases, with 17 bases separating them. Looked up from germline, CDR1 is ENHRY and CDR2 is SYGVKD. The CDR3 sequence is 15 residues long. The DNA for the CDR3 is TGTGCCATCAGACGATTGGAACAGGGCGCAGATACGCAGTATTTT. Its protein product is CAIRRLEQGADTQYF.

This clonotype was seen only a few times. CDR3 bases: TGTGCCAGCAGCTCCTCGGGAGGGGTGGGCAATCAGCCCCAGCATTTT. This sequence encodes CASSSSGGVGNQPQHF. The J gene is TRBJ1-5, the V gene TRBV6-2 or TRBV6-3, with D perhaps matching TRBD1 (5 bases). V was pared by 6 bases and J by 2 bases, with 17 bases between. The CDR3 has 16 amino acids. CDR1 and CDR2 from the germline V gene are MNHEY and SVGEGT.

This clonotype occurred a few times. The rearrangement joins TRBV28 to TRBJ2-7, with 9 bases matching TRBD1. The CDR3 runs 15 residues. CDR1 and CDR2 (germline): MDHEN, SYDVKM. Unmatched junction bases numbered 11, after V lost 6 bases and J lost 5 bases. CDR3 sequence reads: CASSRGQGRLHEQYV. The CDR3 DNA reads TGTGCCAGCAGCCGAGGACAGGGGCGCCTCCACGAGCAGTACGTC.

This clonotype showed up just a few times. The chain combines TRBV7-2 with TRBJ2-3; D unclear. Trimming pared 1 base from V and 6 bases from J, leaving 17 bases between. The germline gives CDR1 SGHTA, CDR2 FQGNSA. The CDR3 totals 16 residues. In DNA form, the CDR3 reads TGTGCCAGCAGCTTAGAGAGGCGTAGGTACGGGGATACGCAGTATTTT. The encoded protein is CASSLERRRYGDTQYF.

This chain connects TRBV28 to TRBJ1-1; no clear D gene. CDR3 length equals 13 residues. Germline-derived CDR1 and CDR2 are MDHEN and SYDVKM. V lost 7 bases to trimming and J lost 0 bases, with 9 bases between them. CDR3 bases: TGTGCCAGCACGTCGGCATTGAACACTGAAGCTTTCTTT. Translation: CASTSALNTEAFF.

This clonotype was detected once. The chain carries TRBV6-2 or TRBV6-3 and TRBJ2-1, with 9 nucleotides matching TRBD1. J was trimmed by 2 bases and V by 6 bases; bases with no gene match: 20. The CDR3 is 20 amino acids. The V gene's germline CDR1 is MNHEY and CDR2 SVGEGT. In DNA form, the CDR3 reads TGTGCCAGCAGCACCCATGGTGGGACAGGGTGGAGGAGCACCTACAATGAGCAGTTCTTC. Its translation: CASSTHGGTGWRSTYNEQFF.

This clonotype came up many times. This chain links TRBV7-8 with TRBJ2-5; D is possibly TRBD1 (5 bases). This CDR3 comprises 15 residues. Deletions cut 3 bases from V and 4 bases from J, with 15 bases between. Germline lookup yields CDR1 SGHVS and CDR2 FQNEAQ. In DNA form, the CDR3 reads TGTGCCAGCAGCTTCCCCCAGGGTACTGGAGAGACCCAGTACTTC. Translation: CASSFPQGTGETQYF.

There are a few counts of this clonotype. The chain employs TRBV13 and TRBJ2-6; no definite D call. CDR1 and CDR2 from the germline V gene are PRHDT and FYEKMQ (reference sequence). The CDR3 extends over 13 amino acids. V dropped 8 bases and J dropped 0 bases, with 5 bases sitting between them. CDR3 loop: CASEASGANVLTF. The CDR3 DNA reads as TGTGCCAGCGAGGCCTCTGGGGCCAACGTCCTGACTTTC.

The chain carries TRBV20-1 and TRBJ2-1; 8 nucleotides agree with TRBD1. Germline V gene lookup returns CDR1 DFQATT and CDR2 SNEGSKA (reference sequence). Trimming at V came to 3 bases and at J to 1 base, leaving 5 bases not matched to a gene. CDR3 length: 15 amino acids. The CDR3 loop is CSASPDRVSYNEQFF. CDR3 coding DNA: TGCAGTGCTAGTCCGGACAGGGTTTCCTACAATGAGCAGTTCTTC.

Worth noting for this clonotype: A read error may explain this, as a much larger clone is one base away. The chain is built from TRBV5-8 and TRBJ2-3; 9 bases are a match to TRBD2. CDR3 length: 15 amino acids. Germline V gene lookup returns CDR1 SGHTS and CDR2 YDEGEE. J lost 2 bases, V lost 4 bases, and 5 bases had no gene match. CDR3 residues: CASSPRLADTDTQYF. In DNA form, the CDR3 reads TGTGCCAGCAGCCCCCGACTAGCGGACACAGATACGCAGTATTTT.

This clonotype has ten or more counts. This chain uses TRBV7-6 with TRBJ1-1; maybe TRBD1 (5 bases). The V end lost 3 bases, the J end lost 1 base, and 12 bases lay between the germline ends. Germline CDR1 and CDR2: SGHVS and FNYEAQ. The length of the CDR3 is 15 residues. For the CDR3, the DNA is TGTGCCAGCAGCTTGGGACGGGAGGGGAACACTGAAGCTTTCTTT. Amino acids: CASSLGREGNTEAFF.

This clonotype has only a few counts. This CDR3 reads CASRLRGSNQPQHF. The CDR3 DNA sequence: TGTGCCAGCAGGCTCAGGGGAAGCAATCAGCCCCAGCATTTT. This chain uses TRBV6-5 with TRBJ1-5, with TRBD1 as a possible D gene (6 bases). The V gene's germline CDR1 is MNHEY and CDR2 SVGAGI. V lost 6 bases, J lost 1 base, and 10 bases lay in between. CDR3 length equals 14 residues.